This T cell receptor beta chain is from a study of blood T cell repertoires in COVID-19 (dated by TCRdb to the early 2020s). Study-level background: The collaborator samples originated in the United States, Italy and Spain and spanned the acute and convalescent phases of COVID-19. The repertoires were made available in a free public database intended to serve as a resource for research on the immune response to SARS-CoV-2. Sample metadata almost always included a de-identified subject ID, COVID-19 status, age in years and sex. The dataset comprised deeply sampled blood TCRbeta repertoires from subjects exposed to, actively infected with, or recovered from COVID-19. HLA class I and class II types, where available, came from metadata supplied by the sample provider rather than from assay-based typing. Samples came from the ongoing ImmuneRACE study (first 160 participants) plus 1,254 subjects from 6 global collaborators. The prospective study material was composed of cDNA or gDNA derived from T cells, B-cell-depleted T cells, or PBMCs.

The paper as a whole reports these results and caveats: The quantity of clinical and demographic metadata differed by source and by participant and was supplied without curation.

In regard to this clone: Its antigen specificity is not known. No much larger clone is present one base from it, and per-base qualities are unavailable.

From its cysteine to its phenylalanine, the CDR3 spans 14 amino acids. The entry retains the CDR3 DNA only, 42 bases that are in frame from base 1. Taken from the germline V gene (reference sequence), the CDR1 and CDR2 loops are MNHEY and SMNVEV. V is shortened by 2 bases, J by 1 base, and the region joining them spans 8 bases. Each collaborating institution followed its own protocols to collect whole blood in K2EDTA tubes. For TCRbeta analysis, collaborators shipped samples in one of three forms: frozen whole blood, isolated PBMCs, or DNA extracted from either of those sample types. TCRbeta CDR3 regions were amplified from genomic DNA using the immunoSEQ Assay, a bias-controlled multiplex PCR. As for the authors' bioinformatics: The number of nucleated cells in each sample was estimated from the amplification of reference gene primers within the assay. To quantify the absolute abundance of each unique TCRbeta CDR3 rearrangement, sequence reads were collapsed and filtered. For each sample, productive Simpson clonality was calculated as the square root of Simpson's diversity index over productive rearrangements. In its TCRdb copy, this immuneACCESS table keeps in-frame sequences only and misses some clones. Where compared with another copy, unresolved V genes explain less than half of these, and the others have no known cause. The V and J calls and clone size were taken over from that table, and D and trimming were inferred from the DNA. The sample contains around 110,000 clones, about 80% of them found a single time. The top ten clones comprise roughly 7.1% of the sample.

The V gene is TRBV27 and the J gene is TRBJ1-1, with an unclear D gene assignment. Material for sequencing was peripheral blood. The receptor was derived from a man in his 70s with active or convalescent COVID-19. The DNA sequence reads TGTGCCAGCAGTTTAGCCACACGGAACACTGAAGCTTTCTTT. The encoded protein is CASSLATRNTEAFF.